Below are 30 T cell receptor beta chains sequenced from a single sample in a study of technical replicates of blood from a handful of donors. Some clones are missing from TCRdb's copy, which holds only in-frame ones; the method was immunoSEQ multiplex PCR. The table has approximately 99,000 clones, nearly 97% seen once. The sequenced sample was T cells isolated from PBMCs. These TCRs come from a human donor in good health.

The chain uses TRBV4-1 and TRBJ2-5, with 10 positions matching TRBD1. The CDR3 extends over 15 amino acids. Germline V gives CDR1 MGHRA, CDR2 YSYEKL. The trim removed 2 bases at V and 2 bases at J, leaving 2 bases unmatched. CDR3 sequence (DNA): TGCGCCAGCAGCCAACAGGACAGGGGGCAAGAGACCCAGTACTTC. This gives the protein CASSQQDRGQETQYF.

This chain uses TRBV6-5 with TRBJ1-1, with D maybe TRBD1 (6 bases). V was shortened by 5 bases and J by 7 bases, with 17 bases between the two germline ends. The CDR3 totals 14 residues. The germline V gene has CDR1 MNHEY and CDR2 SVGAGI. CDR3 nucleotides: TGTGCCAGCAGTGATCTGCGGGGGCCCGATGAAGCTTTCTTT. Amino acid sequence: CASSDLRGPDEAFF.

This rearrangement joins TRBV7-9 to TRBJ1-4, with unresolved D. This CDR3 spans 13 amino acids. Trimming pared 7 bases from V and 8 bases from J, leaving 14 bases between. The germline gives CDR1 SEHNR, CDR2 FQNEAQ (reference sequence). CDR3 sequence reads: CASIQIGGEKLFF. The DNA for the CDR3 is TGTGCCAGCATCCAAATTGGAGGGGAAAAACTGTTTTTT.

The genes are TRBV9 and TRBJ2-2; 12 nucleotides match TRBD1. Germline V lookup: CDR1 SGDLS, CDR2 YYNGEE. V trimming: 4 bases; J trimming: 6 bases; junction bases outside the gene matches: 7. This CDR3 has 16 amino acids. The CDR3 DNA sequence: TGTGCCAGCAGCTCCTCTAGGGACAGGGGGCCCGGGGAGCTGTTTTTT. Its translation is CASSSSRDRGPGELFF.

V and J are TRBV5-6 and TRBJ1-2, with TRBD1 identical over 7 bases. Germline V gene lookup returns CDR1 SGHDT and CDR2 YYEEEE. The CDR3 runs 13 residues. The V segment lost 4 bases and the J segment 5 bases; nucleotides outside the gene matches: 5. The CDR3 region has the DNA TGTGCCAGCAGCCAGGGACAGCGATATGGCTACACCTTC. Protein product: CASSQGQRYGYTF.

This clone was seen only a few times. The CDR3 DNA follows: TGTGCCAGCAGTGGACTAGCGGGCTACGAGCAGTACTTC. It codes for CASSGLAGYEQYF. The chain is built from TRBV6-1 and TRBJ2-7, with 10 bases lining up with TRBD2. V trimming: 4 bases; J trimming: 3 bases; junction bases outside the gene matches: 0. The germline gives CDR1 MNHNS, CDR2 SASEGT. The CDR3 totals 13 residues.

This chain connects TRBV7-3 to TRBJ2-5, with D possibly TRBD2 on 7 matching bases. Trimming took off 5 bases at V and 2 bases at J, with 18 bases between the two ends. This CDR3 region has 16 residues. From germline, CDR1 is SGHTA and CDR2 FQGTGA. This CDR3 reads CASSTLGGGRQETQYF. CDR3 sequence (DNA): TGTGCCAGCAGCACCCTAGGGGGGGGCCGTCAAGAGACCCAGTACTTC.

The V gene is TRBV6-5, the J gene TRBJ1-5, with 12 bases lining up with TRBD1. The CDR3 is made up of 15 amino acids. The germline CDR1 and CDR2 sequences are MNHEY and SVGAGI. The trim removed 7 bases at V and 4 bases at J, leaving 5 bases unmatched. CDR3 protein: CASKGQGAGNQPQHF. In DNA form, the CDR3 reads TGTGCCAGCAAGGGACAGGGGGCGGGAAATCAGCCCCAGCATTTT.

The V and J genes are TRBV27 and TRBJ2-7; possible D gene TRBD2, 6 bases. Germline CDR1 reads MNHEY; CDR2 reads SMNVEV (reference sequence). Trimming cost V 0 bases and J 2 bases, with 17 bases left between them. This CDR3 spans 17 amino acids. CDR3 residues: CASSLSAPGTGPYEQYF. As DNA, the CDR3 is TGTGCCAGCAGTTTATCGGCTCCCGGGACTGGACCCTACGAGCAGTACTTC.

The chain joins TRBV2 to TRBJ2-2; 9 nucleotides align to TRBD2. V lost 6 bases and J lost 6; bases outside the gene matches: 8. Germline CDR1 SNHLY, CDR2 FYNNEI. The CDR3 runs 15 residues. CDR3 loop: CASRTERGAPGELFF. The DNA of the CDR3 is TGTGCCAGCAGAACCGAGCGGGGGGCCCCCGGGGAGCTGTTTTTT.

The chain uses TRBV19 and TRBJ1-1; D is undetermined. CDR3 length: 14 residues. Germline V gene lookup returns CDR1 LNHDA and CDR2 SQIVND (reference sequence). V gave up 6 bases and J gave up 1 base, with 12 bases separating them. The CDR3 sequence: CASRLQAGNTEAFF. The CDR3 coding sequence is TGTGCCAGTAGACTTCAAGCCGGGAACACTGAAGCTTTCTTT.

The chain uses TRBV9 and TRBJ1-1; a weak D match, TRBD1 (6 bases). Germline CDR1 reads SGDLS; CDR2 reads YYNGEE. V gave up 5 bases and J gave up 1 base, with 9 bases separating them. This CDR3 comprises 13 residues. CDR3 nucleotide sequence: TGTGCCAGCAGGGGAGGGGGGAACACTGAAGCTTTCTTT. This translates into CASRGGGNTEAFF.

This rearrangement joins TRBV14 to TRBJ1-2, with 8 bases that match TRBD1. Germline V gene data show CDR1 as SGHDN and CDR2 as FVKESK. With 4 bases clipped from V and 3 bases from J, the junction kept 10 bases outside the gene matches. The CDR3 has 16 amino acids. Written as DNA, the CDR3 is TGTGCCAGCAGCCCCATCCCAGGGGGCGGACACTATGGCTACACCTTC. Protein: CASSPIPGGGHYGYTF.

The CDR3 here is CASRAGGAVTEAFF. The CDR3 DNA sequence: TGTGCCAGCAGGGCCGGGGGGGCTGTTACTGAAGCTTTCTTT. The chain combines TRBV6-1 with TRBJ1-1; D may be TRBD1 (6 bases). The CDR3 loop spans 14 amino acids. Germline CDR1 and CDR2: MNHNS and SASEGT. V lost 6 bases and J lost 5, with 16 bases in between.

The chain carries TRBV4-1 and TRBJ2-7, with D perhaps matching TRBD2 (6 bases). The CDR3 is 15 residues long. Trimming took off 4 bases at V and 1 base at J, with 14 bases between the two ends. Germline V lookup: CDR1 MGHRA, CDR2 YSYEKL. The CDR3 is CASSPTLAGSYEQYF. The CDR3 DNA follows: TGCGCCAGCAGCCCAACGTTGGCGGGATCCTACGAGCAGTACTTC.

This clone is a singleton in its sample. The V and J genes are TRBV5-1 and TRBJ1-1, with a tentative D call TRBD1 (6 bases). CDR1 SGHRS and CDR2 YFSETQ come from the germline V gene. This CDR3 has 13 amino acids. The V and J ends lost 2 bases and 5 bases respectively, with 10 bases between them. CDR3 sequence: CASSLHRETEAFF. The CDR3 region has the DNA TGCGCCAGCAGCTTACACAGGGAAACTGAAGCTTTCTTT.

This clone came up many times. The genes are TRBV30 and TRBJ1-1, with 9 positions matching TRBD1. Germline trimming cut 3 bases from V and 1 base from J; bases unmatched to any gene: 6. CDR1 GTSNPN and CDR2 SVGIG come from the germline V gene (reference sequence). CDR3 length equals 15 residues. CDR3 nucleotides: TGTGCCTGGAGGGACAGGGGTAGGGGGAACACTGAAGCTTTCTTT. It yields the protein CAWRDRGRGNTEAFF. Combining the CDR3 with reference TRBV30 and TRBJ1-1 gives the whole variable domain SQTIHQWPATLVQPVGSPLSLECTVEGTSNPNLYWYRQAAGRGLQLLFYSVGIGQISSEVPQNLSASRPQDRQFILSSKKLLLSDSGFYLCAWRDRGRGNTEAFFGQGTRLTVV.

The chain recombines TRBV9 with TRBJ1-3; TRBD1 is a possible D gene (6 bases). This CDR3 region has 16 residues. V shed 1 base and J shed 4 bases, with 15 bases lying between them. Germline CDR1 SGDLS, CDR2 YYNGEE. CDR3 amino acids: CASSVSLGASGNTIYF. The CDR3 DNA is TGTGCCAGCAGCGTAAGTTTGGGGGCCTCAGGAAACACCATATATTTT.

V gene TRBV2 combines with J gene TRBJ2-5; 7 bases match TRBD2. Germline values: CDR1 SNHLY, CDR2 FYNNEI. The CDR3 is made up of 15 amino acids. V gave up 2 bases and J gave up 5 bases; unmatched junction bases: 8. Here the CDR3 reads CASSETLAEFETQYF. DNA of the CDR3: TGTGCCAGCAGTGAAACGCTAGCGGAGTTCGAGACCCAGTACTTC.

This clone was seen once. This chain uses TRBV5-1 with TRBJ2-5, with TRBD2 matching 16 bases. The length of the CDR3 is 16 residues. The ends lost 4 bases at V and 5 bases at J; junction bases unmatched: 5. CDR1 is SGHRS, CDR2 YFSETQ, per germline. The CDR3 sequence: CASSAGLAGGMETQYF. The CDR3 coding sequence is TGCGCCAGCAGCGCGGGACTAGCGGGGGGGATGGAGACCCAGTACTTC.

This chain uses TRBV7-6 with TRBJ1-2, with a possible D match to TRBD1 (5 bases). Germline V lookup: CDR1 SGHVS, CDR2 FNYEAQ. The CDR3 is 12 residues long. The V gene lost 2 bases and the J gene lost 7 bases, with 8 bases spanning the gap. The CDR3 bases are TGTGCCAGCAGCTTATTTAGGGGTGGCTACACCTTC. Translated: CASSLFRGGYTF.

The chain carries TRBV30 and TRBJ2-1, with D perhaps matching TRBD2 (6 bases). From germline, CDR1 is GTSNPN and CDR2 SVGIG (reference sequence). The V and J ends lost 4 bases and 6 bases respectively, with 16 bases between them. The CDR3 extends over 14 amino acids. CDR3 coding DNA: TGTGCCTGGAACCGGGGGATATCGTCCAATGAGCAGTTCTTC. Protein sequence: CAWNRGISSNEQFF. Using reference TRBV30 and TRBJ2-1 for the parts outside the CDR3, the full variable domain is SQTIHQWPATLVQPVGSPLSLECTVEGTSNPNLYWYRQAAGRGLQLLFYSVGIGQISSEVPQNLSASRPQDRQFILSSKKLLLSDSGFYLCAWNRGISSNEQFFGPGTRLTVL.

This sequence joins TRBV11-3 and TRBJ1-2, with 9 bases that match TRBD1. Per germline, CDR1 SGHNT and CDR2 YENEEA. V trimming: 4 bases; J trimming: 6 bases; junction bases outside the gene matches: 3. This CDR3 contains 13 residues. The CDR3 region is CASSSGQGDGYTF. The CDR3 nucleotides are TGTGCCAGCAGCTCGGGACAGGGAGATGGCTACACCTTC.

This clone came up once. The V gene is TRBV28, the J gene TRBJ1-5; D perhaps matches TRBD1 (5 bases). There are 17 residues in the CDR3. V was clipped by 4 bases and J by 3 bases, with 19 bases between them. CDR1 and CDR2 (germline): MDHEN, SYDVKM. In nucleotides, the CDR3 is TGTGCCAGCAGTTCATCCCTGGGGGGAGGGGACAATCAGCCCCAGCATTTT. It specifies CASSSSLGGGDNQPQHF. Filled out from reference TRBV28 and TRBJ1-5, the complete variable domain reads DVKVTQSSRYLVKRTGEKVFLECVQDMDHENMFWYRQDPGLGLRLIYFSYDVKMKEKGDIPEGYSVSREKKERFSLILESASTNQTSMYLCASSSSLGGGDNQPQHFGDGTRLSIL.

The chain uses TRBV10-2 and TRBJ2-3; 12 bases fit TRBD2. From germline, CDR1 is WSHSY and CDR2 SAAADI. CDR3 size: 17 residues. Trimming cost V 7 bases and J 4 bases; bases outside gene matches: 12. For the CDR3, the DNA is TGCGCCAGCAAGAGACTAGCGGGAGAGCACTGGTCAGATACGCAGTATTTT. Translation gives CASKRLAGEHWSDTQYF.

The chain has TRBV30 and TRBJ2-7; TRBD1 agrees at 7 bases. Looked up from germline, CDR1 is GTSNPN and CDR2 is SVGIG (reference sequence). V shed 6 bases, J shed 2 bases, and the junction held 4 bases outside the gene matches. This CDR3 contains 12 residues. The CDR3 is CACSDRTYEQYF. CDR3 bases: TGTGCCTGCTCGGACAGGACCTACGAGCAGTACTTC.

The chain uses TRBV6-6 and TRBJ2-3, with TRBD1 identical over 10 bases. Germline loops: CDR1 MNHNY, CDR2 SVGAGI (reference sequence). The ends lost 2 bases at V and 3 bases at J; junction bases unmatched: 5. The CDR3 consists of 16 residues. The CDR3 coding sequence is TGTGCCAGCAGTTACAACCGACAGGGGGCAACAGATACGCAGTATTTT. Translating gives CASSYNRQGATDTQYF.

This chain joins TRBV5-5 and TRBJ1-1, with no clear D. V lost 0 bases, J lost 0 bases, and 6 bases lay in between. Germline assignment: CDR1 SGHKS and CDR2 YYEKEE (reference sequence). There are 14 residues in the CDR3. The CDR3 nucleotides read TGTGCCAGCAGCTTGGGAGTCATGAACACTGAAGCTTTCTTT. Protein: CASSLGVMNTEAFF.

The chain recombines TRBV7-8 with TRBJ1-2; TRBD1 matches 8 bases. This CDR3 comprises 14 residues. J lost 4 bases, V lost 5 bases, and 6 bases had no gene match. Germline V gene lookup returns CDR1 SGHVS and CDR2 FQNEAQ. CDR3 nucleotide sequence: TGTGCCAGCAGCCCTGGACAGGGACCCTATGGCTACACCTTC. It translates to CASSPGQGPYGYTF.

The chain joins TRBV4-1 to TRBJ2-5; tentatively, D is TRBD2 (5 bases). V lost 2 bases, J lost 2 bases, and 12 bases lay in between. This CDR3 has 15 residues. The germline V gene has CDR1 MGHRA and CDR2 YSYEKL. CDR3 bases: TGCGCCAGCAGCCAACTCGGACTTTCACAAGAGACCCAGTACTTC. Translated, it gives CASSQLGLSQETQYF.